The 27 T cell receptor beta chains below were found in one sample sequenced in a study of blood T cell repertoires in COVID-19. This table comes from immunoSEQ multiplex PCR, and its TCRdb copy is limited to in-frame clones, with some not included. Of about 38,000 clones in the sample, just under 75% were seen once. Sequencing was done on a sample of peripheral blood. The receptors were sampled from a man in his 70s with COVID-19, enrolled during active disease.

The CDR3 bases are TGTGCCAGCAGCTTAGGGAGGGGTTCTGGGGCCAACGTCCTGACTTTC. Protein sequence: CASSLGRGSGANVLTF. The chain couples TRBV11-2 to TRBJ2-6, with D perhaps TRBD2 (6 bases). Germline CDR1 SGHAT, CDR2 FQNNGV. The CDR3 length is 16 residues. V lost 1 base and J 1 base, leaving 8 bases between the germline ends.

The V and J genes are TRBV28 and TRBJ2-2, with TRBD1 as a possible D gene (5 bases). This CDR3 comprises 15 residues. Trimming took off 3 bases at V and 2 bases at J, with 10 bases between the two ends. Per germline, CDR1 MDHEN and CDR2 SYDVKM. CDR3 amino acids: CASSLGQINTGELFF. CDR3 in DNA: TGTGCCAGCAGTTTGGGGCAGATAAACACCGGGGAGCTGTTTTTT.

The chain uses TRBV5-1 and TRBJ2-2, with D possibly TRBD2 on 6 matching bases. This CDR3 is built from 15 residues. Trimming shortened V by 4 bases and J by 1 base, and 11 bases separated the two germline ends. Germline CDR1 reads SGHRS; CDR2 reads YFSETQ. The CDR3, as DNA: TGCGCCAGCAGCGAAATTAGCGGGAACACCGGGGAGCTGTTTTTT. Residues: CASSEISGNTGELFF.

CDR3 amino acids: CASSQGQTGRSGHGYTF. DNA for the CDR3: TGTGCCAGCAGCCAAGGCCAAACAGGGCGTTCCGGACATGGCTACACCTTC. The chain combines TRBV3-1 (or the pseudogene TRBV3-2) with TRBJ1-2; tentative D call: TRBD1 (6 bases). In germline, CDR1 is LGHDT, CDR2 YNNKEL (reference sequence). The CDR3 sequence is 17 residues long. Trimming removed 1 base from V and 6 bases from J, with 21 bases in between.

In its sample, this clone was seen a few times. CDR3 region: CASTPGTGRAFF. CDR3 in DNA: TGTGCCAGCACCCCCGGGACAGGGAGAGCTTTCTTT. The genes are TRBV6-5 and TRBJ1-1, with 9 bases identical to TRBD1. This CDR3 is built from 12 residues. CDR1 and CDR2 from the germline V gene are MNHEY and SVGAGI. With V trimmed by 7 bases and J by 10 bases, 7 bases remained unmatched.

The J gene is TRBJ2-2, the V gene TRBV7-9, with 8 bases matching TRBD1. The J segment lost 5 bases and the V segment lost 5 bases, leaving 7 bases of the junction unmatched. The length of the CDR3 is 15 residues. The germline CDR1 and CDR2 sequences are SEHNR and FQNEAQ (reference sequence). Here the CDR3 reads CASSPGTGFTGELFF. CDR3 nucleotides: TGTGCCAGCAGCCCGGGGACAGGTTTTACCGGGGAGCTGTTTTTT.

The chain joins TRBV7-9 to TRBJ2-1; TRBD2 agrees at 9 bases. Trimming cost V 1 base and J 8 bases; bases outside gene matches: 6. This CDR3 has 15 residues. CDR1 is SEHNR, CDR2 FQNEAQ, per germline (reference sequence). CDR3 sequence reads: CASSLVLAGEDEQFF. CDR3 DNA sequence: TGTGCCAGCAGCTTAGTTTTAGCGGGAGAGGATGAGCAGTTCTTC.

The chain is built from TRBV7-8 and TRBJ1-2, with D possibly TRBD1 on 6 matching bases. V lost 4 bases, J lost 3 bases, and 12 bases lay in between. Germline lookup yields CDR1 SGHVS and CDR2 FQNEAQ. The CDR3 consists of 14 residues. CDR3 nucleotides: TGTGCCAGCAGCTGGCTGGACAGCGACTATGGCTACACCTTC. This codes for CASSWLDSDYGYTF.

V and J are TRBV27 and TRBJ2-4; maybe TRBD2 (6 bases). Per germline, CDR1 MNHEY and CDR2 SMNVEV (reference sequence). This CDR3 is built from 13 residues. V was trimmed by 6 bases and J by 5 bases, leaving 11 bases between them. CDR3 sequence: CASSLGLQNIQYF. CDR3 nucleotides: TGTGCCAGCAGCCTGGGACTCCAAAACATTCAGTACTTC.

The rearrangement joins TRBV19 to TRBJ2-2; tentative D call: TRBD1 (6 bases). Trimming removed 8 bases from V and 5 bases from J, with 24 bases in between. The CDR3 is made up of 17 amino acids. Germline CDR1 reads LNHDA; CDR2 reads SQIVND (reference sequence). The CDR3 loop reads CASQIFRVGTGTGELFF. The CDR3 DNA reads TGTGCCAGTCAGATTTTCCGGGTGGGAACAGGGACCGGGGAGCTGTTTTTT.

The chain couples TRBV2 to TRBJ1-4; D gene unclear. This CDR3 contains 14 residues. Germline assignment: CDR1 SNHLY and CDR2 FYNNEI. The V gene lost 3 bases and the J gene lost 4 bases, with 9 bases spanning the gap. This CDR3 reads CASSEGVFNEKLFF. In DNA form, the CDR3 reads TGTGCCAGCAGTGAGGGCGTCTTTAATGAAAAACTGTTTTTT. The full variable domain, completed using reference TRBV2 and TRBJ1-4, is EPEVTQTPSHQVTQMGQEVILRCVPISNHLYFYWYRQILGQKVEFLVSFYNNEISEKSEIFDDQFSVERPDGSNFTLKIRSTKLEDSAMYFCASSEGVFNEKLFFGSGTQLSVL.

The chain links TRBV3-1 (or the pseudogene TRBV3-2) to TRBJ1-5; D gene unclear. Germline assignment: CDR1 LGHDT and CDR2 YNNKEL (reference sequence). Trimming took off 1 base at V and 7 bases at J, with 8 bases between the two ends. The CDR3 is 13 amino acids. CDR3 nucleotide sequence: TGTGCCAGCAGCCAAGGACAAACGCAGCCCCAGCATTTT. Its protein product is CASSQGQTQPQHF.

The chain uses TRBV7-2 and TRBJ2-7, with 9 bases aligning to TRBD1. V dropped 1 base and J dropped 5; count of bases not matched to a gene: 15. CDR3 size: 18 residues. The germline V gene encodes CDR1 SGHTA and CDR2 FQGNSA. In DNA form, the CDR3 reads TGTGCCAGCAGCTTAGTCTTCGGGACAGGGAGGAGTGATGACGAGCAGTACTTC. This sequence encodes CASSLVFGTGRSDDEQYF.

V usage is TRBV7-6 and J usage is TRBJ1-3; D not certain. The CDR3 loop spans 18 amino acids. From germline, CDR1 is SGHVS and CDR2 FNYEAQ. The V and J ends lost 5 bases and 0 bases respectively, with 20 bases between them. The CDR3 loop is CASSQNNPTGISGNTIYF. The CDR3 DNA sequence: TGTGCCAGCAGCCAAAACAACCCAACGGGAATCTCTGGAAACACCATATATTTT.

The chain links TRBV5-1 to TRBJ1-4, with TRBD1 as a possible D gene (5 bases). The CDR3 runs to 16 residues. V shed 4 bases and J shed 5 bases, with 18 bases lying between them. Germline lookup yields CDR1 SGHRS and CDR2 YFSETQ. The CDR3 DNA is TGCGCCAGCAGCCCATACCTGGGGGGGTCCAATGAAAAACTGTTTTTT. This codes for CASSPYLGGSNEKLFF.

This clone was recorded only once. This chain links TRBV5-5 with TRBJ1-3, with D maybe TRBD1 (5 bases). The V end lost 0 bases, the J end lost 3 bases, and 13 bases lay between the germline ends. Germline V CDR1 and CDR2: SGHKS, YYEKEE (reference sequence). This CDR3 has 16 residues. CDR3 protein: CASSLVRTIFGNTIYF. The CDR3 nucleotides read TGTGCCAGCAGCTTGGTCAGGACAATTTTTGGAAACACCATATATTTT.

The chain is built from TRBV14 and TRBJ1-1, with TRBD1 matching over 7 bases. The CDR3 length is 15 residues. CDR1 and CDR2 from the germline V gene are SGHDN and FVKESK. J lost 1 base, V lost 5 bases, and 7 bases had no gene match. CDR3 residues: CASSSYHRGNTEAFF. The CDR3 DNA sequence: TGTGCCAGCAGCTCTTACCACAGGGGGAACACTGAAGCTTTCTTT.

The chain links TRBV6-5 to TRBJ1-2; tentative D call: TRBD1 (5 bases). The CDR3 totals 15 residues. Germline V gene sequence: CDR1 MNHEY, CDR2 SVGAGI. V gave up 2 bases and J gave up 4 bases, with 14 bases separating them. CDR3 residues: CASSYGGASFYGYTF. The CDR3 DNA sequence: TGTGCCAGCAGTTACGGCGGGGCATCCTTCTATGGCTACACCTTC.

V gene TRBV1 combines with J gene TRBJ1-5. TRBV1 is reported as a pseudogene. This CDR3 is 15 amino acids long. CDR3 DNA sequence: TGCACCAGCAGCCGGCGGGAATTTGGTGATCAGCCCCAGCATTTT. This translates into CTSSRREFGDQPQHF.

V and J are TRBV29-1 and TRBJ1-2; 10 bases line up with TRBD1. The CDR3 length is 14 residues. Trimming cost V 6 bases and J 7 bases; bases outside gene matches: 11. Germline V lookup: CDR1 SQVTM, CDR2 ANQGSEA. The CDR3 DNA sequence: TGCAGCGTCATTGGGGGACAGGGGATAGGTGGCTACACCTTC. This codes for CSVIGGQGIGGYTF.

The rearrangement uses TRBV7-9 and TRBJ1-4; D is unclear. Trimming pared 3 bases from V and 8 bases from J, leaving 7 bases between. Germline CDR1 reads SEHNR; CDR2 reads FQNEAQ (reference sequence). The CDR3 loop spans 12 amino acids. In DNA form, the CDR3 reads TGTGCCAGCAGCTTCGAGTGGGAAAAACTGTTTTTT. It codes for CASSFEWEKLFF.

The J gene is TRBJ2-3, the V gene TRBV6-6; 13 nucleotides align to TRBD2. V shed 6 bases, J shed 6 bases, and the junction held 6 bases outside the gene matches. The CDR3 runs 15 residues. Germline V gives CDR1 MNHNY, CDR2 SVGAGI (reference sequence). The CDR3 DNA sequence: TGTGCCAGCAGCCCGGGACTAGCGGGGTGGGATACGCAGTATTTT. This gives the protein CASSPGLAGWDTQYF.

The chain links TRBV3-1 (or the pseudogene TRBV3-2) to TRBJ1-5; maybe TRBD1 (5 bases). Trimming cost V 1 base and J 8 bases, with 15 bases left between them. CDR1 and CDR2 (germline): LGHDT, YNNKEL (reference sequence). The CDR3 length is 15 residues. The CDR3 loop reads CASSQGNRPAEPQHF. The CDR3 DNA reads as TGTGCCAGCAGCCAAGGGAACAGGCCTGCGGAGCCCCAGCATTTT.

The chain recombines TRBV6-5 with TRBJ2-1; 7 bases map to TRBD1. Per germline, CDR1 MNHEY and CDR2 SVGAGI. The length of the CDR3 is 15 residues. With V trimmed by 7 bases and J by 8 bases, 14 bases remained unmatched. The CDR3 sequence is CASTSHNRGSDEQFF. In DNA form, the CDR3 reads TGTGCCAGCACCTCCCATAACAGGGGTTCGGATGAGCAGTTCTTC.

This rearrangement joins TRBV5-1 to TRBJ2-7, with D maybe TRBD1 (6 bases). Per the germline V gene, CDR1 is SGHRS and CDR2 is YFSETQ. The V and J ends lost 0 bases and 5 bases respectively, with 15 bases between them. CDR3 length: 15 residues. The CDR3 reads CASSLATARGNEQYF. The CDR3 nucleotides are TGCGCCAGCAGCTTGGCCACCGCCAGGGGAAACGAGCAGTACTTC. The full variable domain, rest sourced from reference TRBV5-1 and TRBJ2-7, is KAGVTQTPRYLIKTRGQQVTLSCSPISGHRSVSWYQQTPGQGLQFLFEYFSETQRNKGNFPGRFSGRQFSNSRSEMNVSTLELGDSALYLCASSLATARGNEQYFGPGTRLTVT.

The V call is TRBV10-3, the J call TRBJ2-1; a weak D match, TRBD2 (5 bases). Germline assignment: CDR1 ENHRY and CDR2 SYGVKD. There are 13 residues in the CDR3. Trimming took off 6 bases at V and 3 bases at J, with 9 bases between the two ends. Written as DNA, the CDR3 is TGTGCCATCAGGAACACTAGCTACAATGAGCAGTTCTTC. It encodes CAIRNTSYNEQFF.

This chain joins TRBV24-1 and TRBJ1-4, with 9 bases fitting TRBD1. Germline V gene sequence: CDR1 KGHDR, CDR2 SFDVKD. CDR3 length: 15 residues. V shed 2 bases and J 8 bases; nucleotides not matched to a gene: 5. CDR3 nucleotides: TGTGCCACCAGTGATTCGGGGACAGGGAAGGAAAAACTGTTTTTT. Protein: CATSDSGTGKEKLFF.